This T cell receptor (beta chain) is drawn from a study of blood T cell repertoires in COVID-19. At the level of the study: Researchers got acute and convalescent COVID-19 samples from the United States, Italy and Spain. Sources were T cells, B-cell-depleted T cells, or PBMCs; the material itself was cDNA or gDNA.

Methods used by the authors: Amplification with reference gene primers provided the estimates of nucleated cell counts. Generated by immunoSEQ multiplex PCR, the TCRdb table keeps only in-frame clones and is missing some. For V, J and clone size, that table is used; D and trimming come from the DNA. The table has roughly 250,000 clones, about 88% seen once. J lost 5 bases, V lost 4 bases, and 9 bases had no gene match. This CDR3 has 15 amino acids. The germline CDR1 and CDR2 sequences are SGDLS and YYNGEE. Sample: peripheral blood. The V and J genes are TRBV9 and TRBJ2-7; TRBD1 matches at 10 bases. This clonotype was obtained from a woman between 35 and 50 years old who had recovered from COVID-19. CDR3 in amino acids: CASSYTGTGAHEQYF. CDR3 nucleotides: TGTGCCAGCAGCTACACCGGGACAGGGGCACACGAGCAGTACTTC.